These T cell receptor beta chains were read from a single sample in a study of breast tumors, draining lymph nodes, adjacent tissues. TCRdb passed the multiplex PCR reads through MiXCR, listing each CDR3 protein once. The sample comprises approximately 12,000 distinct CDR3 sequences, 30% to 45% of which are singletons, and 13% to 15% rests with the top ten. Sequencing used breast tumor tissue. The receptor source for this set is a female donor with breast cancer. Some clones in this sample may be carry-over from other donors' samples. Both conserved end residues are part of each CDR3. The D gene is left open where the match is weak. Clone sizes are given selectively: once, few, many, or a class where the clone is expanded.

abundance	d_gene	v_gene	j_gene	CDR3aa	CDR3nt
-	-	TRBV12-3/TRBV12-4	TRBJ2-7	CASSLRTAYEQYF	TGTGCCAGCAGTCTTAGAACAGCGTACGAGCAGTACTTC
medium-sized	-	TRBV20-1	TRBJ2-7	CSAKVGTYEQYF	TGCAGTGCAAAGGTGGGAACCTACGAGCAGTACTTC
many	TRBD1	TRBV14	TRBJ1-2	CASSDTGGNYGYTF	TGTGCCAGCAGCGATACAGGGGGCAACTATGGCTACACCTTC
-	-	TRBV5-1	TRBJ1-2	CASSLAEGGWSGYTF	TGCGCCAGCAGCTTGGCCGAGGGAGGATGGTCTGGCTACACCTTC
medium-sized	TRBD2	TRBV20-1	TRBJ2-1	CSARSASGLSYNEQFF	TGCAGTGCTAGGTCGGCTAGCGGGCTCTCCTACAATGAGCAGTTCTTC
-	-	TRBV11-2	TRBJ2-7	CASSLDFDEQYF	TGTGCCAGCAGCTTAGATTTCGACGAGCAGTACTTC
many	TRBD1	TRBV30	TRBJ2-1	CAWDRGNEQFF	TGTGCCTGGGACAGGGGGAATGAGCAGTTCTTC
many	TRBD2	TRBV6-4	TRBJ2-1	CASSRTSGDYNEQFF	TGTGCCAGCAGCCGGACTAGCGGGGATTACAATGAGCAGTTCTTC
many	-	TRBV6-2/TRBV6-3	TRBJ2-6	CASSYSSGANVLTF	TGTGCCAGCAGTTACTCTAGTGGGGCCAACGTCCTGACTTTC
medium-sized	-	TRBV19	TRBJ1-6	CASRPGLHNSPLHF	TGTGCCAGTAGGCCGGGACTCCATAATTCACCCCTCCACTTT
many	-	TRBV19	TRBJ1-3	CASSSRTEFSGNTIYF	TGTGCCAGTAGTTCGAGGACGGAATTCTCTGGAAACACCATATATTTT
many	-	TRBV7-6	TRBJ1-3	CASSLDPGPSGNTIYF	TGTGCCAGCAGCTTAGACCCGGGGCCCTCTGGAAACACCATATATTTT
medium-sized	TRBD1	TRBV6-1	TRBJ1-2	CASSEAPDRGLGYGYTF	TGTGCCAGCAGTGAAGCGCCGGATAGGGGGCTCGGGTATGGCTACACCTTC
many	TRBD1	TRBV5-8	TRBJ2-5	CASSPGQPETQYF	TGTGCCAGCAGCCCGGGACAGCCAGAGACCCAGTACTTC
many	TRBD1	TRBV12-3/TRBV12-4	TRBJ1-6	CASSSRDRGNYNSPLHF	TGTGCCAGCAGTTCCAGGGACAGGGGGAACTATAATTCACCCCTCCACTTT